The 8 T cell receptor beta chains below all came from one sample that was sequenced in a study of blood T cell repertoires in COVID-19. Sequenced by immunoSEQ multiplex PCR; TCRdb stores in-frame clones only, minus some. This table has around 390,000 clones, 80% to 90% appearing once. The sample was PBMCs or T cells enriched from blood (not recorded which). These receptors came from a woman between 45 and 60 years old who had recovered from COVID-19.

The CDR3 region has the DNA TGTGCCAGGACTCAGTACAGGCGAAGGGGGCAGTACTTC. It translates to CARTQYRRRGQYF. This rearrangement joins TRBV2 to TRBJ2-7; the D gene is possibly TRBD1 (5 bases). Between the trimmed V and J ends, which lost 9 bases and 9 bases, there was a span of 21 bases. This CDR3 contains 13 residues. CDR1 SNHLY and CDR2 FYNNEI come from the germline V gene.

V is TRBV11-3 and J is TRBJ2-3; 7 nucleotides line up with TRBD2. V lost 1 base, J lost 6 bases, and 4 bases stayed unmatched. Germline CDR1 SGHNT, CDR2 YENEEA. The CDR3 spans 14 residues. CDR3 protein: CASSLGGGTDTQYF. The CDR3 bases are TGTGCCAGCAGCTTAGGGGGGGGGACGGATACGCAGTATTTT.

In this sample, this clone turned up once. The chain is built from TRBV6-1 and TRBJ1-6; 9 nucleotides match TRBD1. The CDR3 contains 14 residues. J lost 12 bases, V lost 3 bases, and 6 bases had no gene match. Germline-derived CDR1 and CDR2 are MNHNS and SASEGT. CDR3 in DNA: TGTGCCAGCAGTGAGGACAGGGGACTGGGACCCCTCCACTTT. It codes for CASSEDRGLGPLHF.

This chain joins TRBV6-1 and TRBJ1-6, with D tentatively TRBD1 (5 bases). CDR3 length: 17 residues. V dropped 3 bases and J dropped 7 bases, with 19 bases sitting between them. Germline assignment: CDR1 MNHNS and CDR2 SASEGT. CDR3 protein: CASSDGRGGVGNSPLHF. CDR3 DNA: TGTGCCAGCAGTGATGGTCGGGGGGGTGTGGGGAATTCACCCCTCCACTTT.

The chain employs TRBV27 and TRBJ1-2, with D possibly being TRBD1 (6 bases). The V and J ends lost 2 bases and 7 bases respectively, with 14 bases between them. The CDR3 is made up of 14 amino acids. CDR1 and CDR2 (germline): MNHEY, SMNVEV (reference sequence). The CDR3 is CASSLKSRGAGYTF. CDR3 coding DNA: TGTGCCAGCAGTTTAAAATCCAGGGGCGCTGGCTACACCTTC.

This chain joins TRBV5-1 and TRBJ1-2; TRBD1 agrees at 7 bases. The CDR3 spans 14 residues. V was clipped by 1 base and J by 3 bases; unmatched bases: 3. The germline CDR1 and CDR2 sequences are SGHRS and YFSETQ. The CDR3 is CASSLLGTDYGYTF. Written as DNA, the CDR3 is TGCGCCAGCAGCTTGTTAGGGACAGACTATGGCTACACCTTC.

J is TRBJ1-6 and V is TRBV5-1; 8 bases are shared with TRBD1. The CDR3 has 14 residues. V was clipped by 5 bases and J by 8 bases; unmatched bases: 6. The V gene's germline CDR1 is SGHRS and CDR2 YFSETQ. The CDR3 DNA reads as TGCGCCAGCAGACAGGGGGGTTCGGATTCACCCCTCCACTTT. Translating it yields CASRQGGSDSPLHF.

CDR3: CASSPEGEVANYGYTF. CDR3 coding DNA: TGCGCCAGCAGCCCGGAGGGAGAGGTAGCTAACTATGGCTACACCTTC. The gene calls are TRBV5-1 and TRBJ1-2; D unclear. The CDR3 spans 16 residues. V lost 4 bases and J 0 bases, leaving 16 bases between the germline ends. CDR1 SGHRS and CDR2 YFSETQ come from the germline V gene.